This T cell receptor beta chain originates from a study of graft-versus-host responses after intestinal transplantation. General study points: Early declines in HvG clones that occurred post-transplant were associated with peak circulating GvH clone levels.

CDR3 size: 14 residues. Trimming shortened V by 6 bases and J by 11 bases, and 22 bases separated the two germline ends. The germline V gene has CDR1 SNHLY and CDR2 FYNNEI. Here immunoSEQ multiplex PCR was the method, and the copy in TCRdb shows in-frame clones only, minus some. Of tens of thousands of clones in the sample, over 90% are singletons; the top ten hold 2% to 3%. Comments on this clone: Its antigen is not known.

The chain joins TRBV2 to TRBJ2-5; a possible D gene is TRBD2 (7 bases). Source: unstimulated CD4+ T cells sorted from spleen or lymph node cells, taken before transplant. The sequence derives from a human donor who was the organ donor for an intestinal transplant. The CDR3, as DNA: TGTGCCAGCAGCCCCCCCGAGGGGGGGCGGGAGCAGTACTTC. This sequence encodes CASSPPEGGREQYF.